The 15 T cell receptor beta chains below come from one sample, sequenced in a study of blood T cell repertoires in COVID-19. The data were produced by immunoSEQ multiplex PCR, yet TCRdb's version contains in-frame clones alone and is incomplete. The data show over 600,000 clones, over 80% seen once. The sample was peripheral blood. These TCRs come from a woman aged 18 to 35 with acute or convalescent COVID-19.

This rearrangement joins TRBV6-2 or TRBV6-3 to TRBJ2-7, with a tentative D call TRBD2 (6 bases). Trimming left V 2 bases short and J 4 bases short, with 12 bases between. Looked up from germline, CDR1 is MNHEY and CDR2 is SVGEGT. The CDR3 consists of 14 residues. The DNA of the CDR3 is TGTGCCAGCAGTTACGCGATAGCGGAGTACGAGCAGTACTTC. Encoded protein: CASSYAIAEYEQYF.

This clone came up once. The chain is built from TRBV15 and TRBJ2-2; the match to TRBD2 covers 9 bases. The germline CDR1 and CDR2 sequences are LNHNV and YYDKDF (reference sequence). Unmatched junction bases numbered 1, after V lost 1 base and J lost 4 bases. The CDR3 contains 15 residues. This CDR3 is CATSRVAGVTGELFF. The CDR3 nucleotides are TGTGCCACCAGCAGAGTAGCGGGGGTCACCGGGGAGCTGTTTTTT.

This sequence joins TRBV5-1 and TRBJ1-2; a possible D gene is TRBD1 (6 bases). The CDR3 loop spans 16 amino acids. V lost 4 bases to trimming and J lost 8 bases, with 24 bases between them. Germline assignment: CDR1 SGHRS and CDR2 YFSETQ. The CDR3 loop is CASSPGQGPSLGGYTF. DNA of the CDR3: TGCGCCAGCAGCCCGGGACAAGGGCCCTCTTTGGGGGGCTACACCTTC.

The rearrangement uses TRBV29-1 and TRBJ2-3; TRBD2 is a possible D gene (6 bases). V shed 3 bases and J shed 4 bases, with 11 bases lying between them. The germline V gene has CDR1 SQVTM and CDR2 ANQGSEA. CDR3 size: 13 residues. In DNA, the CDR3 is TGCAGCGTTGATGGGACTGCCGCAGATACGCAGTATTTT. It encodes CSVDGTAADTQYF.

This sequence joins TRBV7-8 and TRBJ2-7, with D perhaps matching TRBD1 (5 bases). The CDR3 runs to 13 residues. Germline loops: CDR1 SGHVS, CDR2 FQNEAQ. Between the trimmed V and J ends, which lost 5 bases and 2 bases, there was a span of 10 bases. CDR3 region: CASSLDSPYEQYF. CDR3 bases: TGTGCCAGCAGCCTTGACAGTCCCTACGAGCAGTACTTC. Using reference TRBV7-8 and TRBJ2-7 for the parts outside the CDR3, the full variable domain is GAGVSQSPRYKVAKRGQDVALRCDPISGHVSLFWYQQALGQGPEFLTYFQNEAQLDKSGLPSDRFFAERPEGSVSTLKIQRTQQEDSAVYLCASSLDSPYEQYFGPGTRLTVT.

J is TRBJ1-2 and V is TRBV19; D remains unclear. V dropped 1 base and J dropped 3 bases, with 15 bases sitting between them. Germline V gene sequence: CDR1 LNHDA, CDR2 SQIVND (reference sequence). The CDR3 covers 16 residues. The CDR3 protein is CASSIGGSLGDYGYTF. The CDR3 region has the DNA TGTGCCAGTAGTATAGGCGGCAGCCTTGGAGACTATGGCTACACCTTC.

V usage is TRBV6-5 and J usage is TRBJ1-2; 8 nucleotides agree with TRBD1. There are 13 residues in the CDR3. After removal of 7 bases from V and 8 bases from J, the junction contained 9 bases not matched to a gene. Germline V gene lookup returns CDR1 MNHEY and CDR2 SVGAGI. CDR3 bases: TGTGCCAGCAAATTTAGGACAGGGAGGGGCTACACCTTC. Translation gives CASKFRTGRGYTF.

Only one count was recorded for this clone. This sequence joins TRBV5-4 and TRBJ1-1; D may be TRBD1 (6 bases). Germline V lookup: CDR1 SGHNT, CDR2 YYREEE (reference sequence). The CDR3 extends over 15 amino acids. With 3 bases removed from V and 1 base from J, the gap between germline ends came to 13 bases. The chain's CDR3 is CASSSRQVQNTEAFF. The DNA of the CDR3 is TGTGCCAGCAGCTCCCGACAGGTTCAGAACACTGAAGCTTTCTTT.

The rearrangement joins TRBV5-1 to TRBJ1-2, with TRBD1 matching 10 bases. Looked up from germline, CDR1 is SGHRS and CDR2 is YFSETQ. V gave up 4 bases and J gave up 6 bases; unmatched junction bases: 6. The CDR3 has 14 residues. The CDR3 DNA reads TGCGCCAGCAGCCAGGACAGGGGGATACATGGCTACACCTTC. This sequence encodes CASSQDRGIHGYTF.

This clone appeared once. The CDR3 region is CASSVNRGNTDTQYF. Here the CDR3 DNA reads TGTGCCAGCAGCGTCAACAGGGGGAACACAGATACGCAGTATTTT. This chain joins TRBV7-2 and TRBJ2-3; 8 bases map to TRBD1. The CDR3 loop spans 15 amino acids. With V trimmed by 5 bases and J by 2 bases, 6 bases remained unmatched. CDR1 is SGHTA, CDR2 FQGNSA, per germline.

This chain links TRBV19 with TRBJ1-2; perhaps TRBD1 as D (5 bases). The V end was cut by 7 bases, the J end by 0 bases, with 30 bases between. The CDR3 loop spans 20 amino acids. Germline V gene lookup returns CDR1 LNHDA and CDR2 SQIVND (reference sequence). CDR3 sequence reads: CASTTGLVRRQKKPNYGYTF. In nucleotides, the CDR3 is TGTGCCAGTACCACCGGTTTGGTAAGGCGACAGAAAAAACCTAACTATGGCTACACCTTC.

The rearrangement links TRBV3-1 (or the pseudogene TRBV3-2) to TRBJ2-2; weak D call: TRBD1 (6 bases). V dropped 4 bases and J dropped 1 base, with 7 bases sitting between them. CDR1 is LGHDT and CDR2 is YNNKEL in the germline V gene (reference sequence). The CDR3 is 14 amino acids. The CDR3, as DNA: TGTGCCAGCAGCCGGGGACAGAACACCGGGGAGCTGTTTTTT. Amino acid sequence: CASSRGQNTGELFF.

The V gene is TRBV7-2, the J gene TRBJ2-7, with 14 bases lining up with TRBD2. The CDR3 has 16 amino acids. Germline CDR1 is SGHTA and CDR2 is FQGNSA. Trimming took 0 bases from V and 5 from J; bases not matched to a gene: 3. CDR3 sequence reads: CASSLATSGGGNEQYF. In DNA form, the CDR3 reads TGTGCCAGCAGCTTAGCGACTAGCGGGGGGGGAAACGAGCAGTACTTC.

This chain joins TRBV9 and TRBJ1-6; D not certain. Germline V gives CDR1 SGDLS, CDR2 YYNGEE. This CDR3 spans 16 amino acids. With 0 bases removed from V and 4 bases from J, the gap between germline ends came to 11 bases. CDR3 bases: TGTGCCAGCAGCGTAGGGTCAGGCGGGTATAATTCACCCCTCCACTTT. Residues: CASSVGSGGYNSPLHF. The whole variable domain, filled in from reference TRBV9 and TRBJ1-6, reads DSGVTQTPKHLITATGQRVTLRCSPRSGDLSVYWYQQSLDQGLQFLIQYYNGEERAKGNILERFSAQQFPDLHSELNLSSLELGDSALYFCASSVGSGGYNSPLHFGNGTRLTVT.

The chain joins TRBV6-1 to TRBJ1-2, with D perhaps TRBD1 (5 bases). There are 17 residues in the CDR3. Trimming pared 2 bases from V and 1 base from J, leaving 17 bases between. Germline CDR1 and CDR2: MNHNS and SASEGT. In DNA form, the CDR3 reads TGTGCCAGCAGTGAATTCTGGCAGGGCCCGTATAACTATGGCTACACCTTC. Its translation: CASSEFWQGPYNYGYTF.